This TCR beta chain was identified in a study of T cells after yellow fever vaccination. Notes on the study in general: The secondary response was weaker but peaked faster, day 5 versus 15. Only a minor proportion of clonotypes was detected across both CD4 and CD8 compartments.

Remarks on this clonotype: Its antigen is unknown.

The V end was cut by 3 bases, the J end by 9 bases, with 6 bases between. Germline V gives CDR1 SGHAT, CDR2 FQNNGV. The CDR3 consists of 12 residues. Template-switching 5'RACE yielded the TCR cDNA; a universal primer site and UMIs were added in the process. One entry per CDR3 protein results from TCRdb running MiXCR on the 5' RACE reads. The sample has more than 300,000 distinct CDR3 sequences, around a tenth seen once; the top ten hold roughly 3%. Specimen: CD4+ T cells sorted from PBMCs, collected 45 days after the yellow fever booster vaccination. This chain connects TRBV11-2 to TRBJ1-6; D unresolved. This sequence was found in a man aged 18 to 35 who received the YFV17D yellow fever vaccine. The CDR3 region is CASSFSLSPLHF. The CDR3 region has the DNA TGTGCCAGCAGCTTTTCTCTTTCACCCCTCCACTTT.